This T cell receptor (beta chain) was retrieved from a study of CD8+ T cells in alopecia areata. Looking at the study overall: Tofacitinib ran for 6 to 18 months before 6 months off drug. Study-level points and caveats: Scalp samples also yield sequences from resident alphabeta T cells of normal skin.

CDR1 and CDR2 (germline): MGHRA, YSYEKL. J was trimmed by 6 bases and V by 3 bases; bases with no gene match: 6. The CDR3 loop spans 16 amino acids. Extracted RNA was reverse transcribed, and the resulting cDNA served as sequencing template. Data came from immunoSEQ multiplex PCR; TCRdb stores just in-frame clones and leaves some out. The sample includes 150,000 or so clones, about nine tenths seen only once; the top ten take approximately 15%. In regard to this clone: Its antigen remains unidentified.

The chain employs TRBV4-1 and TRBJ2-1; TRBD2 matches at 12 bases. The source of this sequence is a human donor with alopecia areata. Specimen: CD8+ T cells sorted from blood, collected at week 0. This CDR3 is CASSQPGLAGSNEQFF. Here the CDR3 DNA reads TGCGCCAGCAGCCAGCCGGGACTAGCGGGCTCCAATGAGCAGTTCTTC.